These 28 T cell receptor beta chains came from one sample sequenced in a study of cytomegalovirus exposure and HLA in healthy donors. A multiplex PCR was run with 60 Vbeta primers and 13 Jbeta primers. Profiled with immunoSEQ multiplex PCR; TCRdb holds only in-frame clones, not every one. The sample has 130,000 to 150,000 clones; nearly 80% are singletons. Sequenced input: PBMCs. Receptors were obtained from a male donor in good health and CMV-seronegative.

DNA for the CDR3: TGCGCCAGCAGCTTGGCCCTCGACAATGAGCAGTTCTTC. This encodes CASSLALDNEQFF. This rearrangement joins TRBV5-1 to TRBJ2-1; unclear D gene. The V gene's germline CDR1 is SGHRS and CDR2 YFSETQ. V was clipped by 0 bases and J by 5 bases, with 6 bases between them. The CDR3 is made up of 13 amino acids.

V usage is TRBV30 and J usage is TRBJ1-3; D gene unclear. There are 13 residues in the CDR3. The V end lost 0 bases, the J end lost 3 bases, and 6 bases lay between the germline ends. Germline V gene sequence: CDR1 GTSNPN, CDR2 SVGIG (reference sequence). The CDR3 reads CAWSVNSGNTIYF. CDR3 in DNA: TGTGCCTGGAGTGTCAATAGTGGAAACACCATATATTTT.

This CDR3 is CASRRDRGNYEQYF. CDR3 in DNA: TGTGCCAGCAGGAGGGACAGGGGGAACTACGAGCAGTACTTC. The chain joins TRBV6-5 to TRBJ2-7; 11 positions agree with TRBD1. Germline-derived CDR1 and CDR2 are MNHEY and SVGAGI. V dropped 6 bases and J dropped 3; count of bases not matched to a gene: 4. The CDR3 is made up of 14 amino acids.

This chain joins TRBV7-2 and TRBJ2-3; tentative D call: TRBD1 (6 bases). V dropped 0 bases and J dropped 2 bases, with 9 bases sitting between them. This CDR3 has 15 residues. Germline CDR1 and CDR2: SGHTA and FQGNSA. CDR3 sequence (DNA): TGTGCCAGCAGCTTAGCCAGGGGTTTCACAGATACGCAGTATTTT. It yields the protein CASSLARGFTDTQYF.

CDR3 residues: CASSEQGVEQFF. The CDR3 DNA reads as TGTGCCAGCAGTGAACAGGGGGTTGAGCAGTTCTTC. This chain links TRBV2 with TRBJ2-1; 7 nucleotides align to TRBD1. The CDR3 runs 12 residues. The germline CDR1 and CDR2 sequences are SNHLY and FYNNEI. V was clipped by 2 bases and J by 9 bases; unmatched bases: 1.

The rearrangement uses TRBV18 and TRBJ2-5; D remains ambiguous. TRBJ2-7 matches the DNA end more closely, so the J call is doubtful. Germline assignment: CDR1 KGHSH and CDR2 LQKENI. This CDR3 spans 13 amino acids. CDR3 protein: CASSPQRFHEQYF. The CDR3, as DNA: TGTGCCAGCTCACCACAGAGGTTCCACGAGCAGTACTTC.

The rearrangement links TRBV28 to TRBJ1-1; D possibly corresponds to TRBD1 (5 bases). The length of the CDR3 is 13 residues. The V end lost 5 bases, the J end lost 6 bases, and 13 bases lay between the germline ends. From germline, CDR1 is MDHEN and CDR2 SYDVKM. The CDR3 DNA reads as TGTGCCAGCAGTCCAGAAGGGGCCCCTGAAGCTTTCTTT. Protein product: CASSPEGAPEAFF.

The V call is TRBV9, the J call TRBJ2-7; tentative D call: TRBD2 (6 bases). The germline CDR1 and CDR2 sequences are SGDLS and YYNGEE. CDR3 length: 15 residues. The V end was cut by 0 bases, the J end by 0 bases, with 10 bases between. In DNA form, the CDR3 reads TGTGCCAGCAGCGTAGGGGACTCCTACTCCTACGAGCAGTACTTC. It specifies CASSVGDSYSYEQYF.

Here the CDR3 reads CARQGWMTEAFF. The CDR3 DNA follows: TGTGCCAGACAGGGGTGGATGACTGAAGCTTTCTTT. This chain uses TRBV2 with TRBJ1-1, with 7 nucleotides matching TRBD1. This CDR3 spans 12 amino acids. The trim removed 9 bases at V and 5 bases at J, leaving 6 bases unmatched. CDR1 and CDR2 (germline): SNHLY, FYNNEI.

This clone was seen just once. The chain recombines TRBV4-3 with TRBJ2-3; D possibly corresponds to TRBD2 (6 bases). The CDR3 is 15 residues long. CDR1 LGHNA and CDR2 YSLEER come from the germline V gene. V was clipped by 0 bases and J by 5 bases, with 12 bases between them. The CDR3 DNA follows: TGCGCCAGCAGCCAAGATCGAGGCGGGGTAGATACGCAGTATTTT. As protein: CASSQDRGGVDTQYF.

The chain has TRBV6-1 and TRBJ2-3; 9 bases fit TRBD1. Germline trimming cut 2 bases from V and 2 bases from J; bases unmatched to any gene: 8. Germline V CDR1 and CDR2: MNHNS, SASEGT. The CDR3 covers 17 residues. DNA for the CDR3: TGTGCCAGCAGTGAACTTTCCGGGACAGGGTCCACAGATACGCAGTATTTT. Protein product: CASSELSGTGSTDTQYF.

The chain carries TRBV14 and TRBJ2-5, with 7 bases aligning to TRBD2. Germline values: CDR1 SGHDN, CDR2 FVKESK. The length of the CDR3 is 16 residues. The V gene end was trimmed by 3 bases and the J gene end by 5 bases; junction bases not matched to a gene: 12. DNA for the CDR3: TGTGCCAGCAGCCAGGGCGGGACTACTGTCGGGGAGACCCAGTACTTC. Amino acid sequence: CASSQGGTTVGETQYF.

V usage is TRBV2 and J usage is TRBJ2-3; 9 nucleotides line up with TRBD2. V trimming: 8 bases; J trimming: 2 bases; junction bases outside the gene matches: 5. Germline lookup yields CDR1 SNHLY and CDR2 FYNNEI. The CDR3 is 14 residues long. The CDR3 spells CASLAGLITDTQYF. In nucleotides, the CDR3 is TGTGCCAGCCTAGCGGGGCTCATCACAGATACGCAGTATTTT.

The chain uses TRBV6-1 and TRBJ1-2; D gene unclear. In germline, CDR1 is MNHNS, CDR2 SASEGT. This CDR3 contains 15 residues. V lost 4 bases and J 5 bases, leaving 17 bases between the germline ends. CDR3 amino acids: CASSAEAFNLYGYTF. The DNA of the CDR3 is TGTGCCAGCAGTGCGGAGGCCTTTAACCTTTATGGCTACACCTTC.

The chain has TRBV28 and TRBJ2-1; no reliable D call. Germline loops: CDR1 MDHEN, CDR2 SYDVKM. The ends were cut back, 2 bases at V and 8 bases at J, with 13 bases in the middle. The CDR3 has 14 residues. CDR3: CASSLRGAVDEQFF. CDR3 nucleotides: TGTGCCAGCAGTTTACGAGGAGCAGTCGATGAGCAGTTCTTC.

V is TRBV5-4 and J is TRBJ1-6, with no clear D. V lost 0 bases to trimming and J lost 5 bases, with 9 bases between them. CDR3 length: 15 amino acids. The germline gives CDR1 SGHNT, CDR2 YYREEE (reference sequence). CDR3 DNA: TGTGCCAGCAGCTTGGGTGGCCAGAATAATTCACCCCTCCACTTT. It is translated as CASSLGGQNNSPLHF.

The chain recombines TRBV7-3 with TRBJ2-3; TRBD1 might be the D (6 bases). Per germline, CDR1 SGHTA and CDR2 FQGTGA. The CDR3 contains 16 residues. V shed 1 base and J shed 5 bases, with 16 bases lying between them. The CDR3 reads CASSLIGTSDRDTQYF. CDR3 DNA sequence: TGTGCCAGCAGCTTAATTGGGACATCGGACCGAGATACGCAGTATTTT.

The rearrangement links TRBV4-2 to TRBJ1-2, with 8 bases aligning to TRBD1. The CDR3 runs 13 residues. Losses at the gene ends were 5 bases for V and 7 bases for J; bases not matched to a gene: 6. The germline gives CDR1 LGHNA, CDR2 YNFKEQ. The CDR3 bases are TGTGCCAGCAGCTATACAGGGGGTGGTGGCTACACCTTC. Amino acids: CASSYTGGGGYTF.

The V call is TRBV15, the J call TRBJ1-5; D not certain. The CDR3 runs to 15 residues. Trimming took 8 bases from V and 0 from J, leaving 14 bases between them. Germline values: CDR1 LNHNV, CDR2 YYDKDF (reference sequence). In nucleotides, the CDR3 is TGTGCCACCCATCGGGGTAGGGATAGCAATCAGCCCCAGCATTTT. Its translation: CATHRGRDSNQPQHF.

The chain is built from TRBV4-1 and TRBJ2-5; perhaps TRBD1 as D (5 bases). The J call may not be correct, given that the DNA end is closer to TRBJ2-7. Germline V CDR1 and CDR2: MGHRA, YSYEKL. This CDR3 has 16 residues. The CDR3, as DNA: TGCGCCAGCAGCCATTCCACAGGTGAGATTACTTCCGAGCAGTACTTC. Translated: CASSHSTGEITSEQYF.

The chain links TRBV2 to TRBJ1-4; no clear D. V lost 6 bases and J lost 8, with 4 bases in between. Per germline, CDR1 SNHLY and CDR2 FYNNEI. This CDR3 contains 10 residues. CDR3 region: CASSLEKLFF. For the CDR3, the DNA is TGTGCCAGCAGCCTGGAAAAACTGTTTTTT. Full variable domain (remainder filled in from reference TRBV2 and TRBJ1-4): EPEVTQTPSHQVTQMGQEVILRCVPISNHLYFYWYRQILGQKVEFLVSFYNNEISEKSEIFDDQFSVERPDGSNFTLKIRSTKLEDSAMYFCASSLEKLFFGSGTQLSVL.

The chain joins TRBV4-3 to TRBJ2-2; D perhaps matches TRBD1 (6 bases). CDR1 and CDR2 (germline): LGHNA, YSLEER. Trimming left V 0 bases short and J 7 bases short, with 18 bases between. CDR3 length: 17 residues. The CDR3 reads CASSQDRVGAGGGELFF. In nucleotides, the CDR3 is TGCGCCAGCAGCCAAGACAGGGTGGGGGCGGGTGGCGGGGAGCTGTTTTTT.

This chain connects TRBV27 to TRBJ2-3; D is unclear. Germline assignment: CDR1 MNHEY and CDR2 SMNVEV (reference sequence). This CDR3 has 15 amino acids. Trimming pared 3 bases from V and 0 bases from J, leaving 10 bases between. The CDR3 here is CASSFNYPSTDTQYF. The CDR3 DNA follows: TGTGCCAGCAGTTTTAACTACCCTAGCACAGATACGCAGTATTTT.

This clone was seen only once. J is TRBJ1-1 and V is TRBV9, with D possibly being TRBD1 (5 bases). The CDR3 totals 15 residues. Trimming pared 3 bases from V and 0 bases from J, leaving 12 bases between. Germline V gene sequence: CDR1 SGDLS, CDR2 YYNGEE. The CDR3 sequence is CASSATGGMNTEAFF. The CDR3, as DNA: TGTGCCAGCAGCGCCACCGGGGGGATGAACACTGAAGCTTTCTTT.

The CDR3 loop reads CASRRTAQSPLHF. The CDR3 region has the DNA TGTGCCAGCAGGCGGACAGCTCAGTCACCCCTCCACTTT. The chain combines TRBV6-5 with TRBJ1-6; D possibly corresponds to TRBD1 (6 bases). V lost 6 bases to trimming and J lost 10 bases, with 13 bases between them. CDR1 and CDR2 (germline): MNHEY, SVGAGI. This CDR3 has 13 residues.

Only one count was recorded for this clone. The V call is TRBV11-2, the J call TRBJ1-1; D may be TRBD1 (5 bases). Germline V gene lookup returns CDR1 SGHAT and CDR2 FQNNGV. V lost 5 bases to trimming and J lost 1 base, with 8 bases between them. The CDR3 spans 13 residues. The CDR3 DNA reads as TGTGCCAGCAGCCCCAGGGAGAACACTGAAGCTTTCTTT. This translates into CASSPRENTEAFF.

The gene calls are TRBV7-2 and TRBJ1-5; D gene unclear. V shed 5 bases and J shed 1 base, with 6 bases lying between them. The CDR3 length is 13 residues. CDR1 SGHTA and CDR2 FQGNSA come from the germline V gene. CDR3 in DNA: TGTGCCAGCAGCCTTCTCAGCAATCAGCCCCAGCATTTT. Amino acids: CASSLLSNQPQHF.

The genes are TRBV11-1 and TRBJ2-3, with TRBD2 as a possible D gene (5 bases). The CDR3 loop spans 11 amino acids. Germline V gene sequence: CDR1 SGHAT, CDR2 FQDESV (reference sequence). The germline V and J ends were trimmed by 5 bases and 10 bases, with 10 bases remaining between them. The CDR3: CASSPGLSQYF. The DNA of the CDR3 is TGTGCCAGCAGCCCGGGATTGTCGCAGTATTTT.